Sequencing of this TCR beta chain was carried out in a study of blood T cell repertoires in COVID-19. Study information: Whether acute or convalescent, the COVID-19 samples came from the United States, Italy and Spain.

The table came from immunoSEQ multiplex PCR; TCRdb's copy has only in-frame clones and leaves some out. This table has about 380,000 clones, roughly 91% appearing once. This clone was counted a few times. This CDR3 has 17 amino acids. The V gene end was trimmed by 3 bases and the J gene end by 1 base; junction bases not matched to a gene: 10. CDR1 and CDR2 from the germline V gene are SGHRS and YFSETQ. Sequenced: PBMCs or T cells enriched from blood (not recorded which). This chain uses TRBV5-1 with TRBJ2-3; TRBD1 matches 8 bases. The TCR originated in a woman aged 18-29 years who had recovered from COVID-19. In DNA form, the CDR3 reads TGCGCCAGCAGCTGGGCCGGGACAGGCTCAGGCACAGATACGCAGTATTTT. Translating it yields CASSWAGTGSGTDTQYF.